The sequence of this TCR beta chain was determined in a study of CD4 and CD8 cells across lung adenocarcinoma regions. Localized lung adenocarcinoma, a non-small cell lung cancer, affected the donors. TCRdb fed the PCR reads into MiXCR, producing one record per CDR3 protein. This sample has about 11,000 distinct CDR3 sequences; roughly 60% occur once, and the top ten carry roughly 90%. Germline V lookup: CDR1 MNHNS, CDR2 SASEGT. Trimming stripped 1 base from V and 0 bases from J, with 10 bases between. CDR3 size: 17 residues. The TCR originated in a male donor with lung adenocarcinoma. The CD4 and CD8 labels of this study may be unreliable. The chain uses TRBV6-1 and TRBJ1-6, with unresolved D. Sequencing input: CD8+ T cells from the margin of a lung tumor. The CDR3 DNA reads TGTGCCAGCAGTGAAGGGGATTCGAGCTCCTATAATTCACCCCTCCACTTT. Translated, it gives CASSEGDSSSYNSPLHF.